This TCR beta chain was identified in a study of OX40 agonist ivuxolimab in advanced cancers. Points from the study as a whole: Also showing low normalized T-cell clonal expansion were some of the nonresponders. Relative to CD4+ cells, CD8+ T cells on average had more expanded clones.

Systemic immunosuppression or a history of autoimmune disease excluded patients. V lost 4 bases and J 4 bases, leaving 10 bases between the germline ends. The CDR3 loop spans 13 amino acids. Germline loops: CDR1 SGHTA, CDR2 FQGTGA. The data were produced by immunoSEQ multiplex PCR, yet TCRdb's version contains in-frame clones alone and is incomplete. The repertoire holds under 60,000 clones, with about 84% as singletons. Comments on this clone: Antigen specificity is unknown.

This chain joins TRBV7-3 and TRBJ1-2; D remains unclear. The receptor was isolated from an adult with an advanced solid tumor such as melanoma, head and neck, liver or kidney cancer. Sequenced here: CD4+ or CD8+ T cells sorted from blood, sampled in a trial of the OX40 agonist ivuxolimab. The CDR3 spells CASSSETGYGYTF. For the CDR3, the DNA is TGTGCCAGCAGCTCCGAGACCGGCTATGGCTACACCTTC.